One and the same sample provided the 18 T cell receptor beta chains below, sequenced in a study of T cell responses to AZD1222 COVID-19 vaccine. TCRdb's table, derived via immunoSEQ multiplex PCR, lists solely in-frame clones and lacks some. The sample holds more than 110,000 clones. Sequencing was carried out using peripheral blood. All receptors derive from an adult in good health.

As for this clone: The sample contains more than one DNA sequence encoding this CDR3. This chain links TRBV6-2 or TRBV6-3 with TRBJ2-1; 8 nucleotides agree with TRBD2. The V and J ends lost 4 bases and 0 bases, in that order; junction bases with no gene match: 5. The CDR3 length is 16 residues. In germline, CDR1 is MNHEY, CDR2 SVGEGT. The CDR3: CASSSHAGGSYNEQFF. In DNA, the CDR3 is TGTGCCAGCAGTTCCCATGCGGGGGGCTCCTACAATGAGCAGTTCTTC.

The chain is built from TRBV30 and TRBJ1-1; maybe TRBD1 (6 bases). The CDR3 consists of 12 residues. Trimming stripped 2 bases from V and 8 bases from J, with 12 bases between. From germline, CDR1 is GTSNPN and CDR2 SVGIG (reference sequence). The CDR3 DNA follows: TGTGCCTGGAGTCCCACAGGGAAAGAAGCTTTCTTT. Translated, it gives CAWSPTGKEAFF.

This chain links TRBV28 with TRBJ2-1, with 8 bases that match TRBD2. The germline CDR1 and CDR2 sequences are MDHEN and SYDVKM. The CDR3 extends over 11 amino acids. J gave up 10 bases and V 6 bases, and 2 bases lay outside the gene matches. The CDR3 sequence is CASRQRGEQFF. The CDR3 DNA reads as TGTGCCAGCAGGCAGCGGGGGGAGCAGTTCTTC. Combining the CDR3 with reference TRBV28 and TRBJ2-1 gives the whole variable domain DVKVTQSSRYLVKRTGEKVFLECVQDMDHENMFWYRQDPGLGLRLIYFSYDVKMKEKGDIPEGYSVSREKKERFSLILESASTNQTSMYLCASRQRGEQFFGPGTRLTVL.

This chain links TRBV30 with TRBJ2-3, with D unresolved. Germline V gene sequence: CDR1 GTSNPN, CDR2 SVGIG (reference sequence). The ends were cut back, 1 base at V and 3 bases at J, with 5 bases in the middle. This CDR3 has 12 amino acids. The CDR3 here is CAWSGLTDTQYF. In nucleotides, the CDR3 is TGTGCCTGGAGTGGCTTGACAGATACGCAGTATTTT. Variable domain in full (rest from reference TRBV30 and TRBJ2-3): SQTIHQWPATLVQPVGSPLSLECTVEGTSNPNLYWYRQAAGRGLQLLFYSVGIGQISSEVPQNLSASRPQDRQFILSSKKLLLSDSGFYLCAWSGLTDTQYFGPGTRLTVL.

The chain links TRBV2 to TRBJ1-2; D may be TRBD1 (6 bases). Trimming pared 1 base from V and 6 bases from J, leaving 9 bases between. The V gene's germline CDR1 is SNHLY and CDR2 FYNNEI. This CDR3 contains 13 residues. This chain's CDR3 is CASSEGTVNGYTF. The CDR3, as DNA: TGTGCCAGCAGTGAAGGGACAGTGAATGGCTACACCTTC.

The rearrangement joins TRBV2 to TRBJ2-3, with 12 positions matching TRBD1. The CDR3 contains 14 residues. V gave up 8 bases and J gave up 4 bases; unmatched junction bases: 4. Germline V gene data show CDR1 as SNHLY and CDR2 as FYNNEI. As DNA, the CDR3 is TGTGCCAGCGTCCGGGACAGGGGGCCAGATACGCAGTATTTT. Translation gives CASVRDRGPDTQYF.

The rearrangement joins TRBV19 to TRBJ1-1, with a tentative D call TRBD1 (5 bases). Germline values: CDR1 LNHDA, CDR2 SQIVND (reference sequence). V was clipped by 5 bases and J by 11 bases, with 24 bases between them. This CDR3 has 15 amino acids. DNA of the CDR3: TGTGCCAGTAGTTCTCCAGACGGGGCTTTTCGGAGGGCTTTCTTT. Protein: CASSSPDGAFRRAFF. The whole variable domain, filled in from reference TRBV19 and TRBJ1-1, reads DGGITQSPKYLFRKEGQNVTLSCEQNLNHDAMYWYRQDPGQGLRLIYYSQIVNDFQKGDIAEGYSVSREKKESFPLTVTSAQKNPTAFYLCASSSPDGAFRRAFFGQGTRLTVV.

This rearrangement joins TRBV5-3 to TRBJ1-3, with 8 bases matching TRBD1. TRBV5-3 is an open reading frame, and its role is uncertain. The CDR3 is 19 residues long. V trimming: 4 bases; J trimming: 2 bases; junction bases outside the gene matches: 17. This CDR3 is CARSHPYSGGQNAGNTIYF. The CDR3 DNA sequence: TGTGCCAGAAGCCACCCATACTCAGGGGGCCAAAATGCTGGAAACACCATATATTTT.

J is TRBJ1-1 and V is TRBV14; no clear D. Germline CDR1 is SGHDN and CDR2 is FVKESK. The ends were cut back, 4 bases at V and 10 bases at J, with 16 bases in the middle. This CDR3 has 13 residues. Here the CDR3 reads CASSPRLGSGAFF. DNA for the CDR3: TGTGCCAGCAGCCCCCGCCTGGGTTCCGGAGCTTTCTTT.

The CDR3 nucleotides are TGTGCCAGCAGCCCCCCAGGGGGGGGAGGAGAGACCCAGTACTTC. It is translated as CASSPPGGGGETQYF. The chain couples TRBV9 to TRBJ2-5; D assignment may be TRBD1 or TRBD2 (7 bases each). This CDR3 is built from 15 residues. V lost 4 bases and J lost 4, with 17 bases in between. The germline V gene has CDR1 SGDLS and CDR2 YYNGEE.

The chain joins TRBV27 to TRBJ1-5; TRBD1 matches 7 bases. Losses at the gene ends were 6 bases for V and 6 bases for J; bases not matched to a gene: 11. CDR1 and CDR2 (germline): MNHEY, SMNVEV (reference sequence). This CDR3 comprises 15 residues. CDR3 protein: CASSGTAGVGQPQHF. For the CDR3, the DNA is TGTGCCAGCAGCGGGACAGCTGGGGTGGGTCAGCCCCAGCATTTT.

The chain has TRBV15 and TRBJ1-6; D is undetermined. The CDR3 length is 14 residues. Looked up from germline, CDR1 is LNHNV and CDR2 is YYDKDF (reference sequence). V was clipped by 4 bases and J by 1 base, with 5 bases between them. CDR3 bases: TGTGCCACCAGCATCAGTTCCTATAATTCACCCCTCCACTTT. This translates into CATSISSYNSPLHF. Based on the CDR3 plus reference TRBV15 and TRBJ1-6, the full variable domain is DAMVIQNPRYQVTQFGKPVTLSCSQTLNHNVMYWYQQKSSQAPKLLFHYYDKDFNNEADTPDNFQSRRPNTSFCFLDIRSPGLGDTAMYLCATSISSYNSPLHFGNGTRLTVT.

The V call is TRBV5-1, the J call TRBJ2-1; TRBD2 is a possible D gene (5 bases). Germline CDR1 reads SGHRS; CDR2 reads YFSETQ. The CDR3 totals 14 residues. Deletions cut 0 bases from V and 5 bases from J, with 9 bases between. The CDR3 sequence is CASSLGEIHNEQFF. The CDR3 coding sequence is TGCGCCAGCAGCTTGGGGGAGATCCACAATGAGCAGTTCTTC.

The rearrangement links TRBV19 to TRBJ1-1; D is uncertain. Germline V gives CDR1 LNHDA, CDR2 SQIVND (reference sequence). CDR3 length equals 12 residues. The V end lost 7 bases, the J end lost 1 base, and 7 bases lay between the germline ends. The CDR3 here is CASTSENTEAFF. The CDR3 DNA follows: TGTGCCAGTACTAGCGAGAACACTGAAGCTTTCTTT.

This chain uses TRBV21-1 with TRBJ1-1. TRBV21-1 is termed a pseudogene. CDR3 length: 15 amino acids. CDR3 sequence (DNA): TGTGCCAGCAGCAAAGGCGGCGGGTGGAACACTGAAGCTTTCTTT. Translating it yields CASSKGGGWNTEAFF.

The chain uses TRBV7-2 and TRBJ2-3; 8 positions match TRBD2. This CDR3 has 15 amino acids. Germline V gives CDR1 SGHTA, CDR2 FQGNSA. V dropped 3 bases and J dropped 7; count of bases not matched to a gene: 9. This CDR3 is CASSFGSGVLNTQYF. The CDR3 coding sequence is TGTGCCAGCAGCTTCGGTAGCGGGGTACTAAATACGCAGTATTTT. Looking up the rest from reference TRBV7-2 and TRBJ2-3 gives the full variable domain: GAGVSQSPSNKVTEKGKDVELRCDPISGHTALYWYRQSLGQGLEFLIYFQGNSAPDKSGLPSDRFSAERTGGSVSTLTIQRTQQEDSAVYLCASSFGSGVLNTQYFGPGTRLTVL.

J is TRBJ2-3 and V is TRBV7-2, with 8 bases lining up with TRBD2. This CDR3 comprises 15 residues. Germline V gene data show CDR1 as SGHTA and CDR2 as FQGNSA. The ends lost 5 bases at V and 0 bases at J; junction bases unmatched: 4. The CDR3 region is CASSKGLGSTDTQYF. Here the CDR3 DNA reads TGTGCCAGCAGCAAGGGACTAGGTAGCACAGATACGCAGTATTTT.

The CDR3 nucleotides read TGTGCCAGCAGCGAACCGAATCGGGTCCTCGGGGACACTGAAGCTTTCTTT. Its protein is CASSEPNRVLGDTEAFF. This chain uses TRBV7-9 with TRBJ1-1, with D unclear. V lost 5 bases to trimming and J lost 3 bases, with 22 bases between them. Germline V gene sequence: CDR1 SEHNR, CDR2 FQNEAQ (reference sequence). The CDR3 runs to 17 residues. The variable domain in full, with the rest retrieved from reference TRBV7-9 and TRBJ1-1, is DTGVSQNPRHKITKRGQNVTFRCDPISEHNRLYWYRQTLGQGPEFLTYFQNEAQLEKSRLLSDRFSAERPKGSFSTLEIQRTEQGDSAMYLCASSEPNRVLGDTEAFFGQGTRLTVV.